These 13 T cell receptor beta chains originate from one sample sequenced in a study of cytomegalovirus exposure and HLA in healthy donors. The data were produced by immunoSEQ multiplex PCR, yet TCRdb's version contains in-frame clones alone and is incomplete. The table lists about 200,000 clones, around 83% of them singletons. The sequenced sample consisted of PBMCs. These receptors all come from a woman in her twenties or thirties in good health and CMV-seropositive.

This clone came up once. This rearrangement joins TRBV18 to TRBJ1-3; D possibly corresponds to TRBD1 (6 bases). V lost 1 base, J lost 3 bases, and 10 bases lay in between. Germline values: CDR1 KGHSH, CDR2 LQKENI. This CDR3 comprises 15 residues. The CDR3 DNA sequence: TGTGCCAGCTCACCACGGGGGCAGAGTGGAAACACCATATATTTT. It translates to CASSPRGQSGNTIYF.

This chain uses TRBV6-1 with TRBJ2-1, with D possibly matching TRBD2 (5 bases). Germline values: CDR1 MNHNS, CDR2 SASEGT. This CDR3 is 16 amino acids long. Trimming removed 4 bases at V and 1 base at J, with 14 bases between. CDR3 DNA sequence: TGTGCCAGCAGTGGCCCTGGTCGCGGGTCCTACAATGAGCAGTTCTTC. Protein: CASSGPGRGSYNEQFF.

This chain links TRBV15 with TRBJ2-7; D is unclear. The V end lost 0 bases, the J end lost 0 bases, and 9 bases lay between the germline ends. Germline CDR1 and CDR2: LNHNV and YYDKDF (reference sequence). The CDR3 loop spans 15 amino acids. The CDR3 is CATSRDRRSSYEQYF. CDR3 nucleotides: TGTGCCACCAGCAGAGATCGAAGGAGCTCCTACGAGCAGTACTTC.

This chain uses TRBV2 with TRBJ1-4; D is undetermined. CDR1 is SNHLY, CDR2 FYNNEI, per germline. V was cut by 6 bases and J by 3 bases, with 8 bases left in between. CDR3 length equals 13 residues. In nucleotides, the CDR3 is TGTGCCAGCAGACAGACCTCTAATGAAAAACTGTTTTTT. This translates into CASRQTSNEKLFF. Combining the CDR3 with reference TRBV2 and TRBJ1-4 gives the whole variable domain EPEVTQTPSHQVTQMGQEVILRCVPISNHLYFYWYRQILGQKVEFLVSFYNNEISEKSEIFDDQFSVERPDGSNFTLKIRSTKLEDSAMYFCASRQTSNEKLFFGSGTQLSVL.

The gene calls are TRBV29-1 and TRBJ1-1; 10 bases map to TRBD1. The V gene's germline CDR1 is SQVTM and CDR2 ANQGSEA. V gave up 3 bases and J gave up 1 base; unmatched junction bases: 2. CDR3 length equals 14 residues. DNA for the CDR3: TGCAGCGTTGATTGGACAGGGGGGAACACTGAAGCTTTCTTT. Amino acids: CSVDWTGGNTEAFF.

CDR3 residues: CASSRDRGYEQYF. The CDR3 region has the DNA TGTGCCAGCAGCCGGGACAGGGGCTACGAGCAGTACTTC. The chain joins TRBV7-9 to TRBJ2-7; 10 positions agree with TRBD1. V lost 5 bases, J lost 3 bases, and 1 base stayed unmatched. The length of the CDR3 is 13 residues. Germline V gene lookup returns CDR1 SEHNR and CDR2 FQNEAQ (reference sequence).

This rearrangement joins TRBV28 to TRBJ1-2; unclear D gene. There are 14 residues in the CDR3. The germline V gene has CDR1 MDHEN and CDR2 SYDVKM. The ends were cut back, 1 base at V and 8 bases at J, with 14 bases in the middle. In DNA form, the CDR3 reads TGTGCCAGCAGTTTATTGACTGGAACTGAAGGCTACACCTTC. Translated: CASSLLTGTEGYTF.

This clone occurred a few times. The chain recombines TRBV6-4 with TRBJ1-5; 9 bases line up with TRBD1. Germline V gives CDR1 MRHNA, CDR2 SNTAGT. The trim removed 8 bases at V and 6 bases at J, leaving 5 bases unmatched. The CDR3 loop spans 13 amino acids. The CDR3 coding sequence is TGTGCCAGCGGCACAGGGGGCGGTCAGCCCCAGCATTTT. This translates into CASGTGGGQPQHF.

V and J are TRBV10-1 and TRBJ2-4; weak D call: TRBD1 (6 bases). The V gene lost 8 bases and the J gene lost 1 base, with 9 bases spanning the gap. Germline V CDR1 and CDR2: WNHNN, SYGVQD (reference sequence). This CDR3 contains 13 residues. The CDR3 coding sequence is TGCGCCAGCCTTCAGGGGGCCAAAAACATTCAGTACTTC. Translating it yields CASLQGAKNIQYF.

The rearrangement links TRBV5-1 to TRBJ1-1, with a weak D call TRBD1 (6 bases). This CDR3 contains 14 residues. Germline V gene lookup returns CDR1 SGHRS and CDR2 YFSETQ. Trimming took off 4 bases at V and 0 bases at J, with 10 bases between the two ends. The CDR3 sequence: CASSLTGMNTEAFF. CDR3 coding DNA: TGCGCCAGCAGCCTCACAGGGATGAACACTGAAGCTTTCTTT. Using reference TRBV5-1 and TRBJ1-1 for the parts outside the CDR3, the full variable domain is KAGVTQTPRYLIKTRGQQVTLSCSPISGHRSVSWYQQTPGQGLQFLFEYFSETQRNKGNFPGRFSGRQFSNSRSEMNVSTLELGDSALYLCASSLTGMNTEAFFGQGTRLTVV.

For this clone: The junction departs from the called germline gene at one end, perhaps through a read error. The chain carries TRBV30 and TRBJ1-2; 7 bases map to TRBD1. The CDR3 totals 12 residues. Germline CDR1 reads GTSNPN; CDR2 reads SVGIG (reference sequence). CDR3 sequence (DNA): TGTGCCTGGAGTGTACGGCAGGGGGTCGTTAGCTTC. Protein product: CAWSVRQGVVSF.

This clone came up once. The same CDR3 can be traced to other DNA sequences in this sample. The V call is TRBV6-4, the J call TRBJ1-1, with D maybe TRBD1 (5 bases). CDR3 length: 13 amino acids. The V end lost 4 bases, the J end lost 6 bases, and 12 bases lay between the germline ends. Per germline, CDR1 MRHNA and CDR2 SNTAGT. The CDR3 nucleotides are TGTGCCAGCAGTGCTTTCCAGGGTTCTGAAGCTTTCTTT. This translates into CASSAFQGSEAFF.

The chain uses TRBV5-5 and TRBJ1-2, with D unclear. The ends were cut back, 4 bases at V and 7 bases at J, with 11 bases in the middle. Germline V gene data show CDR1 as SGHKS and CDR2 as YYEKEE (reference sequence). This CDR3 has 12 residues. CDR3 sequence reads: CASSPKERGYTF. DNA of the CDR3: TGTGCCAGCAGCCCCAAAGAGCGTGGCTACACCTTC.